This TCR beta chain was documented in a study of read filtering for tumor transcriptome and immune sequencing. Across the study: Patients were some 16 male and some 13 female, mean age approximately 70 years, range about 40 to 85. Study-wide results and caveats: About 80% of IR-seq clonotypes had one read, totaling approximately 3.5% of reads; RNA-seq: about 69% and 49%.

From 350 to 500 ng of RNA, a library with molecular barcoded alpha/delta and beta/gamma adaptors was made. Each CDR3 protein is one row after TCRdb ran MiXCR on the reads. The repertoire holds 85,000 or so distinct CDR3 sequences, with about 12% as singletons. Comments on this clonotype: Its antigen is unidentified. A read error may account for a junction end that differs from germline.

CDR1 and CDR2 from the germline V gene are SGHVS and FQNEAQ. This CDR3 spans 13 amino acids. The chain joins TRBV7-8 to TRBJ1-1; D gene ambiguous. Input material: a population of CD138-negative cells sorted from bone marrow. The sequence was collected from a donor aged 40 or over with multiple myeloma. This CDR3 reads CAGSLGRNTEAFF. Written as DNA, the CDR3 is TGTGCCGGCAGCTTGGGGAGGAACACTGAAGCTTTCTTT. The variable domain in full, completed from reference TRBV7-8 and TRBJ1-1, reads GAGVSQSPRYKVAKRGQDVALRCDPISGHVSLFWYQQALGQGPEFLTYFQNEAQLDKSGLPSDRFFAERPEGSVSTLKIQRTQQEDSAVYLCAGSLGRNTEAFFGQGTRLTVV.